Following are 10 T cell receptor beta chains from one sample sequenced in a study of beta chain features in type 1 diabetes. Study-wide points: All four CD4+ subsets from Type 1 diabetes patients carried moderately but significantly shorter TCRB CDR3s.

As every portion of the isolated RNA was reverse transcribed, the sequencing read expressed TCRB transcripts. Method: immunoSEQ multiplex PCR; TCRdb's copy keeps in-frame clones and lacks some. The sample includes 550,000 to 850,000 clones, roughly 13% of them seen just once. Their antigens are not known. Sequencing used naive CD4+ T cells from blood. The receptor source for this set is a man aged 18 to 30 with type 1 diabetes.

This clone showed up just a few times. V and J are TRBV4-1 and TRBJ1-6; D unresolved. The CDR3 has 14 amino acids. Germline V gene data show CDR1 as MGHRA and CDR2 as YSYEKL. V lost 0 bases and J lost 7, with 7 bases in between. The CDR3 here is CASSQDRLNSPLHF. CDR3 in DNA: TGCGCCAGCAGCCAAGACAGACTGAATTCACCCCTCCACTTT.

The chain employs TRBV28 and TRBJ1-1, with a possible D match to TRBD1 (6 bases). The CDR3 totals 11 residues. Looked up from germline, CDR1 is MDHEN and CDR2 is SYDVKM. V was pared by 5 bases and J by 9 bases, with 10 bases between. The CDR3, as DNA: TGTGCCAGCAGTATACAGGGAAAAGCTTTCTTT. This codes for CASSIQGKAFF.

This chain uses TRBV2 with TRBJ2-5; D not resolved. In germline, CDR1 is SNHLY, CDR2 FYNNEI. The V end lost 7 bases, the J end lost 5 bases, and 14 bases lay between the germline ends. The CDR3 is 13 residues long. The CDR3 spells CASNPHLQETQYF. The DNA of the CDR3 is TGTGCCAGCAATCCCCACCTCCAGGAGACCCAGTACTTC. Using reference TRBV2 and TRBJ2-5 for the parts outside the CDR3, the full variable domain is EPEVTQTPSHQVTQMGQEVILRCVPISNHLYFYWYRQILGQKVEFLVSFYNNEISEKSEIFDDQFSVERPDGSNFTLKIRSTKLEDSAMYFCASNPHLQETQYFGPGTRLLVL.

This clone was observed many times. The chain employs TRBV14 and TRBJ2-4; the D is unclear. Germline assignment: CDR1 SGHDN and CDR2 FVKESK. There are 11 residues in the CDR3. V lost 1 base and J 9 bases, leaving 4 bases between the germline ends. The CDR3 here is CASSQGTIQYF. The CDR3 DNA is TGTGCCAGCAGCCAAGGAACCATTCAGTACTTC.

The DNA of the CDR3 is TGTGCCTGGAGCCGGACAGGATCCTACGAGCAGTACTTC. Its protein product is CAWSRTGSYEQYF. The J gene is TRBJ2-5, the V gene TRBV30; TRBD1 matches 7 bases. The end of the DNA is better explained by TRBJ2-7, so the J call may be wrong. Germline V gene data show CDR1 as GTSNPN and CDR2 as SVGIG (reference sequence). The CDR3 spans 13 residues.

The CDR3 bases are TGCGCCAGCACTGACATCACAGATACGCAGTATTTT. It translates to CASTDITDTQYF. The J gene is TRBJ2-3, the V gene TRBV10-2; D not certain. The CDR3 runs 12 residues. V lost 7 bases, J lost 2 bases, and 7 bases lay in between. Per the germline V gene, CDR1 is WSHSY and CDR2 is SAAADI.

The chain recombines TRBV10-2 with TRBJ1-1; D is unclear. Between the trimmed V and J ends, which lost 7 bases and 2 bases, there was a span of 5 bases. This CDR3 has 11 residues. Per the germline V gene, CDR1 is WSHSY and CDR2 is SAAADI. The CDR3 nucleotides read TGCGCCAGCACCGGCAACACTGAAGCTTTCTTT. Protein sequence: CASTGNTEAFF.

The rearrangement joins TRBV20-1 to TRBJ2-1, with TRBD1 as a possible D gene (6 bases). CDR1 and CDR2 from the germline V gene are DFQATT and SNEGSKA (reference sequence). The V end lost 6 bases, the J end lost 10 bases, and 13 bases lay between the germline ends. This CDR3 spans 11 amino acids. The CDR3 nucleotides are TGCAGTGCGGGGGACACGCGGGAGCAGTTCTTC. Translating gives CSAGDTREQFF.

V is TRBV7-2 and J is TRBJ2-1; a weak D match, TRBD1 (5 bases). CDR1 is SGHTA, CDR2 FQGNSA, per germline. The CDR3 covers 16 residues. The V and J ends lost 2 bases and 3 bases respectively, with 14 bases between them. CDR3 amino acids: CASSLMGQGNYNEQFF. Written as DNA, the CDR3 is TGTGCCAGCAGCTTAATGGGCCAGGGAAACTACAATGAGCAGTTCTTC. Full variable domain (outside the CDR3, taken from reference TRBV7-2 and TRBJ2-1): GAGVSQSPSNKVTEKGKDVELRCDPISGHTALYWYRQSLGQGLEFLIYFQGNSAPDKSGLPSDRFSAERTGGSVSTLTIQRTQQEDSAVYLCASSLMGQGNYNEQFFGPGTRLTVL.

This clone was picked up a small number of times. The rearrangement links TRBV28 to TRBJ1-4, with 9 bases fitting TRBD1. The CDR3 totals 14 residues. V was pared by 8 bases and J by 11 bases, with 12 bases of the junction left unmatched. From germline, CDR1 is MDHEN and CDR2 SYDVKM. CDR3 coding DNA: TGTGCCAGCTGGGACAGGGATATCAGAAGGAAACTGTTTTTT. Translated: CASWDRDIRRKLFF.